This entry features one TCR beta chain sequence. Its specificity is unknown. This sample was included in a study of CD8+ T cells in alopecia areata. Overall study context: Twice a day, 5 to 10 mg of oral tofacitinib was administered to treated patients. Study-level findings and limits: Scalp clonality, along with expanded CD8+ clones among the top 100, was significantly decreased by tofacitinib. Greater clonality was observed in lesional scalp samples, especially alopecia totalis/universalis, versus normal scalp. There were many expanded lesional clones persisting in scalp and blood during tofacitinib.

Treatment described: oral pan-JAK inhibitor, 5-10 mg twice daily. The CDR3 contains 16 residues. V was pared by 6 bases and J by 2 bases, with 18 bases between. The germline gives CDR1 MGHRA, CDR2 YSYEKL. RNA extraction was followed by reverse transcription into cDNA, which acted as the sequencing template. Sequencing used immunoSEQ multiplex PCR; TCRdb keeps in-frame clones, though not all of them. The sample comprises about 190,000 clones, 55% to 70% of which are singletons, and roughly 0.7% rests with the top ten. The V call is TRBV4-1, the J call TRBJ2-3; the D gene is possibly TRBD2 (6 bases). This TCR came from a human donor with alopecia areata. The sample here was CD4+ T cells sorted from blood, taken at week 4, from a patient treated with tofacitinib. CDR3 region: CASRPEVAATTDTQYF. DNA of the CDR3: TGCGCCAGCAGGCCTGAGGTAGCGGCGACCACAGATACGCAGTATTTT.